The clone carrying this T cell receptor (beta chain) was picked up a small number of times. This sample was included in a study of identical twins. CDR3 length: 13 amino acids. Looked up from germline, CDR1 is LGHDT and CDR2 is YNNKEL (reference sequence). V was shortened by 1 base and J by 6 bases, with 8 bases between the two germline ends. One entry per CDR3 protein, called by TCRdb with MiXCR from the 5' RACE reads. This table holds some 660,000 distinct CDR3 sequences, 8.5% to 9% found once. These data were also reused for a study on yellow fever vaccine responses in identical twins.

The TCR sequence derives from a woman aged 18-29 years in good health. The sample taken for sequencing was PBMCs. This chain connects TRBV3-1 to TRBJ2-3, with D unclear. The CDR3 coding sequence is TGTGCCAGCAGCCAAGGTGGTGGGGATACGCAGTATTTT. Its translation: CASSQGGGDTQYF.